The T cell receptor (beta chain) under discussion was sequenced for a study of shared clonotypes between healthy human individuals. Whole-study context: Samples came from a couple of female and three male donors aged 18 to 49. Per donor, CD8 memory used one plate, CD8 naive used two, CD4 memory used three and CD4 naive used three.

General observations from the study: Sharing of clonotypes among donors was expected to vary with sequencing depth.

Profiled with immunoSEQ multiplex PCR; TCRdb holds only in-frame clones, not every one. The profile shows about 1.9 million clones, about 93% of them singletons. Details on this clone: Its cognate antigen is unknown.

Terminally differentiated effector memory CD45RA+ cells were excluded by CCR7 positive selection of CD45RO-negative cells. CDR1 and CDR2 (germline): SGHVS, FQNEAQ. Trimming pared 1 base from V and 0 bases from J, leaving 10 bases between. The CDR3 runs to 16 residues. The origin of this receptor is a man aged 18 to 30 in good health. Some clones in this sample may be carry-over from other donors' samples. Sequencing used naive CD8+ T cells from PBMCs. The V gene is TRBV7-8, the J gene TRBJ1-5; D not certain. This chain's CDR3 is CASSLGAGYSNQPQHF. The CDR3 DNA follows: TGTGCCAGCAGCTTAGGGGCAGGCTATAGCAATCAGCCCCAGCATTTT.